The sample holds a few counts of the clone carrying this T cell receptor (beta chain). The data belong to a study of blood T cell repertoires in COVID-19. As for the study in general: The analysed material was cDNA or gDNA that came from T cells, B-cell-depleted T cells, or PBMCs.

Source study methods: Amplifying reference gene primers gave estimates of nucleated cell counts. Sequencing used immunoSEQ multiplex PCR; TCRdb keeps in-frame clones, though not all of them. The V and J calls and the clone size are those of that table, but D and trimming were determined from the DNA. This sample has some 250,000 clones, with approximately 83% found just once. Those who participated ranged in age from roughly 18 to 100 years and resided in 20 to 25 US areas. Each participant's cohort was designated according to participant-reported clinical history. CDR3 length: 14 amino acids. Germline V gene lookup returns CDR1 SGHTA and CDR2 FQGNSA. The V end was cut by 5 bases, the J end by 7 bases, with 17 bases between.

This clonotype was obtained from a woman aged 50 to 65 who had recovered from COVID-19. Sequenced sample: PBMCs or T cells enriched from blood (not recorded which). V and J are TRBV7-2 and TRBJ2-5; a possible D gene is TRBD1 (5 bases). The CDR3 here is CASSAEGVRATQYF. CDR3 bases: TGTGCCAGCAGCGCAGAAGGGGTCAGGGCGACCCAGTACTTC.